This is a list of T cell receptor beta chains from one sample in a study of neoadjuvant nivolumab and ipilimumab in lung cancer. Here immunoSEQ multiplex PCR was the method, and the copy in TCRdb shows in-frame clones only, minus some. The sample yields over 25,000 clones, around 80% seen once. The starting material was peripheral blood, obtained before neoadjuvant nivolumab, alone or with ipilimumab. Every receptor here comes from an adult with non-small cell lung cancer. The CDR3 runs from the conserved cysteine through the conserved F or W. A D gene is named only where the DNA matches it firmly.

d_call,v_call,cdr3_aa
TRBD1,TRBV19,CASSWTGATDTQYF
.,TRBV18,CASSPREVIRGKLFF
.,TRBV2,CASSEAQVMNTEAFF
.,TRBV7-3,CASSLGPASGANVLTF
.,TRBV25-1,CASSGQLGQPQHF
.,TRBV14,CASSQGLWYGYTF
.,TRBV5-1,CASSLEGRKIEAFF
TRBD2,TRBV19,CASSSGGAHTDTQYF
.,TRBV18,CASSPRDPNTEAFF
.,TRBV7-2,CASSLEGTSNQPQHF
.,TRBV19,CASMRDVGDQPQHF